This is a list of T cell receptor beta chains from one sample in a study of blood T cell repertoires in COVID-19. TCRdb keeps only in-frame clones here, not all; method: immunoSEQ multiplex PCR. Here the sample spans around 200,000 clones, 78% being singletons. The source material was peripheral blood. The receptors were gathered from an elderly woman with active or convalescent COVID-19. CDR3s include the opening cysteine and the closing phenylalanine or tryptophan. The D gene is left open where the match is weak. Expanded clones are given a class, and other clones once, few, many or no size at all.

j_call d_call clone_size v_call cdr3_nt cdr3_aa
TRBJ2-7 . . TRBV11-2 TGTGCCAGCAGCTTAACCCAGGGAAAGGAGTACGAGCAGTACTTC CASSLTQGKEYEQYF
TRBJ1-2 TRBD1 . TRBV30 TGTGCCTGGAGTCGGAGGACAGGGCCCCTTTACTATGGCTACACCTTC CAWSRRTGPLYYGYTF
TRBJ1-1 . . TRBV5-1 TGCGCCAGCAGCTCCGGTCGGGACACTGAAGCTTTCTTT CASSSGRDTEAFF
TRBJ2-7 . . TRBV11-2 TGTGCCAGCAGCTTAGGGGTCGCGGGCTCCTACGAGCAGTACTTC CASSLGVAGSYEQYF
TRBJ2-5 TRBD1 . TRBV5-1 TGCGCCAGCAGCGATACTGGGACAGAATTTCAAGAGACCCAGTACTTC CASSDTGTEFQETQYF
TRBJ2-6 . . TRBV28 TGTGCCAGCCAATCCCCCACGGCCTCCGGGGGGGCCAACGTCCTGACTTTC CASQSPTASGGANVLTF
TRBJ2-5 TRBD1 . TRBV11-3 TGTGCCAGCAGCTTAGAAGGGACAGGGGAAGAGACCCAGTACTTC CASSLEGTGEETQYF
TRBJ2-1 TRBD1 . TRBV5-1 TGCGCCAGCGACCCGGGACAGGGATCTCATGAGCAGTTCTTC CASDPGQGSHEQFF
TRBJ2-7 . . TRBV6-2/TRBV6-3 TGTGCCAGCAGTTACTCCTTGGGGGGCTACGAGCAGTACTTC CASSYSLGGYEQYF
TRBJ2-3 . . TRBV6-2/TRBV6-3 TGTGCCAGCAGTTACCCCCTCGGCCAAGCGGAGAGCACAGATACGCAGTATTTT CASSYPLGQAESTDTQYF
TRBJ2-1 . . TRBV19 TGTGCCAGTAGTATAGATGGCGGGGTCGGGTTCAATGAGCAGTTCTTC CASSIDGGVGFNEQFF
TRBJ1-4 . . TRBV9 TGTGCCAGCAGCACGCGGGGGGGATCGACTAATGAAAAACTGTTTTTT CASSTRGGSTNEKLFF
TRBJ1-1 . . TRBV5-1 TGCGCCAGCAGCTTGGGGGCAGAGTCAACTGAAGCTTTCTTT CASSLGAESTEAFF
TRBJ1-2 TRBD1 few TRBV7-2 TGTGCCAGCAGCTTGGCTGGGACAGGCTGGAGGTACACCTTC CASSLAGTGWRYTF
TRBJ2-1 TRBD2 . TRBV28 TGTGCCAGCAGGCAACTAGCGGGGGGGCGTAATGAGCAGTTCTTC CASRQLAGGRNEQFF
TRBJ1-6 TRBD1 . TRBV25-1 TGTGCCAGCAGTGATGGGACAGAGAGCTCCTATAATTCACCCCTCCACTTT CASSDGTESSYNSPLHF
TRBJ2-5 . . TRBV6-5 TGTGCCACGGCGACACCTTACGCCTATTACTTC CATATPYAYYF
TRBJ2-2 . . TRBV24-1 TGTGCCACCAGTGGCAGGGTGGACACCGGGGAGCTGTTTTTT CATSGRVDTGELFF
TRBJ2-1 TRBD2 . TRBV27 TGTGCCAGCTCCGGGGAGGGCTCCTACAATGAGCAGTTCTTC CASSGEGSYNEQFF
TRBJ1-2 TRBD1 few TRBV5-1 TGCGCCAGCAGCTTTCAACAGGGGGTGGGCTATGGCTACACCTTC CASSFQQGVGYGYTF
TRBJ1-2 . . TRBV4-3 TGCGCCAGCAGCCAAGATCTTGAGAGAGCCTATGGCTACACCTTC CASSQDLERAYGYTF
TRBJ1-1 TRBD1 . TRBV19 TGTGCCAGTAGTAAACGACCCGGGACAGGGGAAAACACTGAAGCTTTCTTT CASSKRPGTGENTEAFF
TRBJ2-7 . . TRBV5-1 TGCGCCAGCAGCTTGACAGGTAGCTCCTACGAGCAGTACTTC CASSLTGSSYEQYF
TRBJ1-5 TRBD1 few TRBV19 TGTGCCAGTAGTATGCGGGACAGTCCTAGCAATCAGCCCCAGCATTTT CASSMRDSPSNQPQHF
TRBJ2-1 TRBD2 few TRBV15 TGTGCCACTACGTCAGCGGGGGGGCCGCGGAAGAGGAATGAGCAGTTCTTC CATTSAGGPRKRNEQFF
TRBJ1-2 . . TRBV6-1 TGTGCCAGCAGTGATCGCAGGGGAGCTAACTATGGCTACACCTTC CASSDRRGANYGYTF
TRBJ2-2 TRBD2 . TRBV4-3 TGCGCCAGCAGCCAAGACGCGGGGGTATACACCGGGGAGCTGTTTTTT CASSQDAGVYTGELFF
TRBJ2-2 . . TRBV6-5 TGTGCCAGCTCTTTCGGCAGGCACAACACCGGGGAGCTGTTTTTT CASSFGRHNTGELFF
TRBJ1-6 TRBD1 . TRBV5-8 TGTGCCAGCAGCTTTCGGACAGGGGTGTCACCCCTCCACTTT CASSFRTGVSPLHF
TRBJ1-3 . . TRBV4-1 TGCGCCAGCAGCCCCGGGAGCCCATCCTCTGGAAACACCATATATTTT CASSPGSPSSGNTIYF
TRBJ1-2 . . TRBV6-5 TGTGCCAGCACGCTGCAGGGAGGGGGACCCTATGGCTACACCTTC CASTLQGGGPYGYTF
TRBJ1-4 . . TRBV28 TGTGCCAGCAGTTCTCCTGTAACAGCCGAAGGTGAAAAACTGTTTTTT CASSSPVTAEGEKLFF
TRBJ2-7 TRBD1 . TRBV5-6 TGTGCCAGCAGCCCTATCCGGGACAGGGCTACCTACGAGCAGTACTTC CASSPIRDRATYEQYF
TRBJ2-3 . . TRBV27 TGTGCCAGCAGTTCTTATAGTTTAACAGATACGCAGTATTTT CASSSYSLTDTQYF
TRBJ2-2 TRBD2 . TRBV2 TGTGCCAGCAGTGACCCTAGCGGGGGCACGAACACCGGGGAGCTGTTTTTT CASSDPSGGTNTGELFF
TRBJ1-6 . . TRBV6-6 TGTGCCAGCAGTTTTGGGGCCCTACAGCCCCTCCACTTT CASSFGALQPLHF
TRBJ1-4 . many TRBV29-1 TGCAGCGTTCGACAGACGTTGGATGAAAAACTGTTTTTT CSVRQTLDEKLFF
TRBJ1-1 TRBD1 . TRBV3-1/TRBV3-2 TGTGCCAGCAGCCAGGAGACAGGGGGCACTGAAGCTTTCTTT CASSQETGGTEAFF
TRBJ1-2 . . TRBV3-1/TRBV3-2 TGTGCCAGCAGCCGAAGCGAGGTACCGAGAGGCTACACCTTC CASSRSEVPRGYTF
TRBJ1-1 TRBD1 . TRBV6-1 TGTGCCAGCAGTGAACAGGGGGCGCGTTATACTGAAGCTTTCTTT CASSEQGARYTEAFF
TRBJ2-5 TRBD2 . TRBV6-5 TGTGCCAGCGCCACGGCTAGCGGGGGGGCTGAGACCCAGTACTTC CASATASGGAETQYF
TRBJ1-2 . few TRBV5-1 TGCGCCAGCAGCCCCGACTCTGACCGAACCTATGGCTACACCTTC CASSPDSDRTYGYTF
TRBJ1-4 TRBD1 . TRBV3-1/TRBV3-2 TGTGCCAGCAGCCCGCGGCGGGTGGGACAGAATGAAAAACTGTTTTTT CASSPRRVGQNEKLFF
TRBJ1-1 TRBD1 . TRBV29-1 TGCAGCGTTACGGGACAGGGGCTGAACACTGAAGCTTTCTTT CSVTGQGLNTEAFF
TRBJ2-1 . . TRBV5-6 TGTGCCAGCAGCCTGTACTCAGGGGTCTACAATGAGCAGTTCTTC CASSLYSGVYNEQFF
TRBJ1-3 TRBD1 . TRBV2 TGTGCCAGCAGGGGGGGGACAGGAGGAAACACCATATATTTT CASRGGTGGNTIYF
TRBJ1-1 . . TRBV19 TGTGCCAGTAGTACAGGGAACACTGAAGCTTTCTTT CASSTGNTEAFF
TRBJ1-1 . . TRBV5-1 TGCGCCAGCAGCTTCGTCCCTCGGGCGGGGAACACTGAAGCTTTCTTT CASSFVPRAGNTEAFF
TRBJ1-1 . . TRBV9 TGTGCCAGCAGCACAAGTGTGGGGCTGACGAACACTGAAGCTTTCTTT CASSTSVGLTNTEAFF
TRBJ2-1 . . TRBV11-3 TGTGCCAGCAGCTTAGACAGGCAGAATGAGCAGTTCTTC CASSLDRQNEQFF
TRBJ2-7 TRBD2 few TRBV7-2 TGTGCCAGCAGCTCAAGAGGTGTTGTCAGCGGGGGGGTTTACGAGCAGTACTTC CASSSRGVVSGGVYEQYF
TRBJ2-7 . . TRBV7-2 TGTGCCAGCAGCTTAAGTCACTACGCGTACGAGCAGTACTTC CASSLSHYAYEQYF
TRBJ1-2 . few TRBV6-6 TGTGCCAGCAGCCGTGACAGCTATGGCTACACCTTC CASSRDSYGYTF
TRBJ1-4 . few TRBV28 TGTGCCAGCAGTTTCTTTGAAAAACTGTTTTTT CASSFFEKLFF
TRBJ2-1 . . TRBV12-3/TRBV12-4 TGTGCCAGCAGAAAAATCAGCAATGAGCAGTTCTTC CASRKISNEQFF
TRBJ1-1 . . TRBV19 TGTGCCAGTAGTAAGTTCGGGGGGTACACTGAAGCTTTCTTT CASSKFGGYTEAFF
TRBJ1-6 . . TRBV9 TGTGCCAGCAGCGTGGACACCAGTTATTCACCCCTCCACTTT CASSVDTSYSPLHF
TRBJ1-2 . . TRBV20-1 TGCAGTGCTAGGCTCTTTCTCGGCTTC CSARLFLGF
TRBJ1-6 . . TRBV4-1 TGCGCCAGCAGCCTGAACTCTTGGGGGGATTCACCCCTCCACTTT CASSLNSWGDSPLHF